This is a list of T cell receptor beta chains from one sample in a study of shared clonotypes between healthy human individuals. The assay was immunoSEQ multiplex PCR, and TCRdb's table has in-frame clones only and misses some. The table has roughly 2,500,000 clones, roughly 93% seen once. Source material: naive CD4+ T cells from PBMCs. The receptors derive from a man between 18 and 29 years old in good health. Some clones in this sample may be carry-over from other donors' samples. CDR3s include the opening cysteine and the closing phenylalanine or tryptophan. Each record gives: V gene, J gene, D gene, clone size, CDR3 protein, CDR3 DNA. The D gene is left open where the match is weak. The size of a clone is reported for some rows only, either as once, few or many, or as a class for expanded clones.

TRBV7-2	TRBJ2-5	-	-	CASSLDHLLETQYF	TGTGCCAGCAGCTTAGACCACCTGCTGGAGACCCAGTACTTC
TRBV5-6	TRBJ2-7	-	-	CASSRILAGVQSYEQYF	TGTGCCAGCAGCCGGATTTTGGCAGGAGTCCAGTCCTACGAGCAGTACTTC
TRBV5-1	TRBJ1-1	-	-	CASSLWAQTEAFF	TGCGCCAGCAGCTTGTGGGCACAAACTGAAGCTTTCTTT
TRBV5-4	TRBJ1-2	TRBD1	-	CASSLGGQVNYGYTF	TGTGCCAGCAGCTTGGGGGGACAGGTTAACTATGGCTACACCTTC
TRBV9	TRBJ2-2	TRBD2	-	CASSVISGRAGTGELFF	TGTGCCAGCAGCGTCATTAGCGGGAGGGCCGGAACCGGGGAGCTGTTTTTT
TRBV18	TRBJ1-2	-	-	CASSPVGSPSNYGYTF	TGTGCCAGCTCACCAGTAGGGTCCCCATCTAACTATGGCTACACCTTC
TRBV13	TRBJ2-3	TRBD2	-	CASSPRPRTSGSPDTQYF	TGTGCCAGCAGCCCCCGCCCCAGGACTAGCGGGAGTCCAGATACGCAGTATTTT
TRBV5-4	TRBJ2-1	-	-	CASSLGQDNEQFF	TGTGCCAGCAGCTTGGGACAGGACAATGAGCAGTTCTTC
TRBV9	TRBJ2-7	TRBD1	-	CASGPQGASYEQYF	TGTGCCAGCGGACCGCAGGGGGCCTCCTACGAGCAGTACTTC
TRBV6-1	TRBJ1-5	TRBD1	-	CASSEQGPNQPQHF	TGTGCCAGCAGCGAACAGGGGCCAAATCAGCCCCAGCATTTT
TRBV2	TRBJ2-1	-	-	CASSEGRLSSYNEQFF	TGTGCCAGCAGTGAAGGACGGTTAAGCTCCTACAATGAGCAGTTCTTC
TRBV28	TRBJ2-7	-	once	CASSTLSPGLERYEQYF	TGTGCCAGCAGTACTCTGTCCCCGGGACTGGAACGCTACGAGCAGTACTTC
TRBV4-1	TRBJ2-5	TRBD1	-	CASSRTGGGQETQYF	TGCGCCAGCAGCCGGACAGGGGGAGGGCAAGAGACCCAGTACTTC
TRBV7-6	TRBJ2-7	TRBD1	once	CASSPQGQAYTRVRAGEQYF	TGTGCCAGCAGCCCCCAGGGACAGGCCTACACTAGAGTCAGGGCCGGCGAGCAGTACTTC
TRBV10-3	TRBJ2-7	TRBD1	-	CAISEGVRDSYEQYF	TGTGCCATCAGTGAGGGGGTTAGGGACAGTTACGAGCAGTACTTC
TRBV6-5	TRBJ2-7	-	once	CASSPRPYEQYF	TGTGCCAGCAGCCCCAGGCCCTACGAGCAGTACTTC
TRBV2	TRBJ2-2	-	-	CASSGTGSSTGELFF	TGTGCCAGCAGTGGTACGGGATCCTCGACCGGGGAGCTGTTTTTT
TRBV4-3	TRBJ2-7	-	-	CASSQDLGPGEQYF	TGCGCCAGCAGCCAAGATCTGGGACCTGGGGAGCAGTACTTC
TRBV27	TRBJ2-1	TRBD2	-	CASLSGRSTYNNEQFF	TGTGCCAGCCTTAGCGGGCGTTCCACCTACAACAATGAGCAGTTCTTC
TRBV7-9	TRBJ2-5	TRBD1	-	CASSATSGTGGRETQYF	TGTGCCAGCAGCGCGACTTCGGGGACAGGGGGCCGGGAGACCCAGTACTTC
TRBV27	TRBJ1-5	-	-	CASGSAGAAQPQHF	TGTGCCAGCGGGTCGGCTGGGGCAGCTCAGCCCCAGCATTTT
TRBV10-3	TRBJ2-1	TRBD2	-	CAIRQTSGNGDEQFF	TGTGCCATCAGGCAGACTAGCGGGAATGGGGATGAGCAGTTCTTC
TRBV7-9	TRBJ2-2	-	-	CVGRNTGELFF	TGTGTAGGCAGGAACACCGGGGAGCTGTTTTTT
TRBV14	TRBJ2-1	TRBD1	-	CASSRGQGKGSYNEQFF	TGTGCCAGCAGCCGGGGACAGGGGAAAGGCTCCTACAATGAGCAGTTCTTC
TRBV18	TRBJ2-1	-	-	CASSFGGGNEQFF	TGTGCCAGCTCCTTCGGGGGCGGAAATGAGCAGTTCTTC
TRBV5-1	TRBJ2-2	TRBD2	-	CASSPAGGQFAGELFF	TGCGCCAGCAGCCCAGCGGGAGGGCAGTTTGCCGGGGAGCTGTTTTTT
TRBV27	TRBJ2-7	-	-	CASSLNGPYEQYF	TGTGCCAGCAGTTTAAACGGGCCCTACGAGCAGTACTTC
TRBV28	TRBJ2-1	-	-	CASNYINEQFF	TGTGCCAGCAACTATATCAATGAGCAGTTCTTC